The 19 T cell receptor beta chains below were found in one sample sequenced in a study of somatic mutations in cytotoxic T cells in rheumatoid arthritis. Assay used: immunoSEQ multiplex PCR; TCRdb lists only in-frame clones, some missing. The sample includes tens of thousands of clones, approximately 80% of them seen just once. Material: CD8+ T cells sorted from blood. These receptor sequences come from a man aged 35-49 years in good health.

This chain connects TRBV19 to TRBJ2-1; 8 bases line up with TRBD2. The junction had 4 bases not matched to a gene; V was cut back by 5 bases and J by 1 base. CDR1 LNHDA and CDR2 SQIVND come from the germline V gene (reference sequence). This CDR3 region has 15 residues. The chain's CDR3 is CASSLAGSSYNEQFF. The CDR3 DNA follows: TGTGCCAGTAGTTTAGCGGGATCTTCCTACAATGAGCAGTTCTTC.

The chain has TRBV9 and TRBJ2-1, with 8 positions matching TRBD2. The germline CDR1 and CDR2 sequences are SGDLS and YYNGEE. The CDR3 loop spans 15 amino acids. The ends lost 0 bases at V and 3 bases at J; junction bases unmatched: 2. The DNA for the CDR3 is TGTGCCAGCAGCGTAGGGGGACTAGGCTACAATGAGCAGTTCTTC. Translated: CASSVGGLGYNEQFF.

This clone was picked up one time. The gene calls are TRBV6-5 and TRBJ1-5; D possibly corresponds to TRBD1 (6 bases). V dropped 6 bases and J dropped 2 bases, with 11 bases sitting between them. Looked up from germline, CDR1 is MNHEY and CDR2 is SVGAGI. This CDR3 spans 14 amino acids. CDR3 amino acids: CASSSGVGNQPQHF. In DNA form, the CDR3 reads TGTGCCAGCAGCTCAGGGGTTGGCAATCAGCCCCAGCATTTT.

The CDR3 DNA reads TGTGCCAGCAGTTTATGGTCCGGACAGGGTCCCTCTAACTATGGCTACACCTTC. It translates to CASSLWSGQGPSNYGYTF. V usage is TRBV28 and J usage is TRBJ1-2, with 8 positions matching TRBD1. Germline CDR1 is MDHEN and CDR2 is SYDVKM. CDR3 length: 18 amino acids. J lost 0 bases, V lost 0 bases, and 9 bases had no gene match.

The chain uses TRBV4-1 and TRBJ2-7; 13 nucleotides match TRBD2. Per germline, CDR1 MGHRA and CDR2 YSYEKL. V trimming: 4 bases; J trimming: 0 bases; junction bases outside the gene matches: 3. The CDR3 is 16 amino acids. The CDR3 here is CASSPWTSGSSYEQYF. CDR3 bases: TGCGCCAGCAGCCCCTGGACTAGCGGGAGCTCCTACGAGCAGTACTTC.

The chain links TRBV29-1 to TRBJ1-1, with TRBD1 identical over 7 bases. With 0 bases clipped from V and 7 bases from J, the junction kept 2 bases outside the gene matches. Germline V lookup: CDR1 SQVTM, CDR2 ANQGSEA. This CDR3 has 12 amino acids. The CDR3, as DNA: TGCAGCGTTGAAGATGACAGGGTTGAAGCTTTCTTT. Amino acids: CSVEDDRVEAFF.

This clone has only one observation. The genes are TRBV7-2 and TRBJ2-6, with 12 nucleotides matching TRBD1. From germline, CDR1 is SGHTA and CDR2 FQGNSA. V shed 1 base, J shed 3 bases, and the junction held 4 bases outside the gene matches. This CDR3 region has 18 residues. The CDR3, as DNA: TGTGCCAGCAGCTTAGAGGGACAGGGGGCTTTTGGGGCCAACGTCCTGACTTTC. Translation: CASSLEGQGAFGANVLTF.

The chain recombines TRBV9 with TRBJ1-3; D gene uncertain. The length of the CDR3 is 15 residues. With 7 bases removed from V and 0 bases from J, the gap between germline ends came to 14 bases. Germline CDR1 SGDLS, CDR2 YYNGEE. CDR3 DNA sequence: TGTGCCAGCGGAACTCGTCCCTCCTCTGGAAACACCATATATTTT. Translated, it gives CASGTRPSSGNTIYF.

This clone has just a few counts. The gene calls are TRBV28 and TRBJ1-5; 9 bases are a match to TRBD1. The ends lost 2 bases at V and 5 bases at J; junction bases unmatched: 1. The germline V gene has CDR1 MDHEN and CDR2 SYDVKM. The CDR3 loop spans 14 amino acids. The CDR3 reads CASSLTGGHQPQHF. The CDR3 coding sequence is TGTGCCAGCAGTTTAACAGGGGGCCATCAGCCCCAGCATTTT.

The V and J genes are TRBV30 and TRBJ1-2; TRBD1 matches at 9 bases. The CDR3 spans 11 residues. After removal of 6 bases from V and 8 bases from J, the junction contained 4 bases not matched to a gene. The V gene's germline CDR1 is GTSNPN and CDR2 SVGIG (reference sequence). As DNA, the CDR3 is TGTGCCTGCCGACAGGGGGGGGGCTACACCTTC. It encodes CACRQGGGYTF.

The chain uses TRBV27 and TRBJ2-1; 13 positions agree with TRBD2. This CDR3 is built from 15 residues. Per germline, CDR1 MNHEY and CDR2 SMNVEV (reference sequence). The J segment lost 12 bases and the V segment lost 3 bases, leaving 8 bases of the junction unmatched. CDR3 DNA: TGTGCCAGCAGTTTCGGGACTAGCGGGATTTCTGGGCAGTTCTTC. Its protein is CASSFGTSGISGQFF.

V gene TRBV4-3 combines with J gene TRBJ1-3; TRBD1 matches 8 bases. This CDR3 spans 16 amino acids. With V trimmed by 2 bases and J by 2 bases, 5 bases remained unmatched. From germline, CDR1 is LGHNA and CDR2 YSLEER. The CDR3 is CASSQSWTGTGNTIYF. The DNA of the CDR3 is TGCGCCAGCAGCCAAAGCTGGACAGGGACTGGAAACACCATATATTTT.

The gene calls are TRBV28 and TRBJ2-1; 9 nucleotides align to TRBD2. V lost 6 bases and J lost 8; bases outside the gene matches: 20. The CDR3 spans 18 residues. Germline-derived CDR1 and CDR2 are MDHEN and SYDVKM. CDR3 nucleotides: TGTGCCAGCAGCGCGCTGTTAATGCGGGAGGGTCCCTCGGATGAGCAGTTCTTC. Protein: CASSALLMREGPSDEQFF.

The V call is TRBV5-1, the J call TRBJ2-7; D gene unclear. V lost 0 bases and J 5 bases, leaving 12 bases between the germline ends. Per germline, CDR1 SGHRS and CDR2 YFSETQ. The CDR3 runs to 14 residues. The CDR3 is CASSLGGLENEQYF. In DNA form, the CDR3 reads TGCGCCAGCAGCTTGGGCGGCCTAGAGAACGAGCAGTACTTC.

The chain uses TRBV4-1 and TRBJ2-7, with D tentatively TRBD2 (5 bases). This CDR3 spans 11 amino acids. V lost 5 bases to trimming and J lost 6 bases, with 8 bases between them. From germline, CDR1 is MGHRA and CDR2 YSYEKL. Here the CDR3 DNA reads TGCGCCAGCAGCACCGGAGGCGAGCAGTACTTC. Amino acids: CASSTGGEQYF.

The chain carries TRBV28 and TRBJ2-6, with D perhaps matching TRBD2 (5 bases). V was trimmed by 4 bases and J by 0 bases, leaving 7 bases between them. CDR3 length equals 15 residues. CDR1 MDHEN and CDR2 SYDVKM come from the germline V gene. DNA of the CDR3: TGTGCCAGCAGTTACGGGGACTCTGGGGCCAACGTCCTGACTTTC. Residues: CASSYGDSGANVLTF.

The rearrangement links TRBV5-4 to TRBJ2-3; a weak D match, TRBD2 (6 bases). In germline, CDR1 is SGHNT, CDR2 YYREEE (reference sequence). The V end was cut by 0 bases, the J end by 2 bases, with 10 bases between. The CDR3 loop spans 15 amino acids. In DNA form, the CDR3 reads TGTGCCAGCAGCTTGGGGCGGGGTAACACAGATACGCAGTATTTT. Residues: CASSLGRGNTDTQYF.

CDR3 sequence: CASTLQGNEQFF. The CDR3 coding sequence is TGTGCCAGTACGTTACAGGGGAATGAGCAGTTCTTC. The gene calls are TRBV7-6 and TRBJ2-1, with 7 bases fitting TRBD1. CDR3 size: 12 residues. J gave up 7 bases and V 9 bases, and 6 bases lay outside the gene matches. Germline V gives CDR1 SGHVS, CDR2 FNYEAQ.

V and J are TRBV5-1 and TRBJ1-1; 8 positions agree with TRBD1. The CDR3 runs to 14 residues. The germline CDR1 and CDR2 sequences are SGHRS and YFSETQ. V lost 3 bases and J lost 3; bases outside the gene matches: 4. The CDR3 reads CASSWGTGDTEAFF. The CDR3 DNA reads TGCGCCAGCAGCTGGGGGACAGGAGACACTGAAGCTTTCTTT. Full variable domain (remainder filled in from reference TRBV5-1 and TRBJ1-1): KAGVTQTPRYLIKTRGQQVTLSCSPISGHRSVSWYQQTPGQGLQFLFEYFSETQRNKGNFPGRFSGRQFSNSRSEMNVSTLELGDSALYLCASSWGTGDTEAFFGQGTRLTVV.